This T cell receptor beta chain was identified in a study of T cell responses to AZD1222 COVID-19 vaccine. Overall study: Second doses that came at about 4 or about 12 weeks were put together. Study-level results: Donors were largely white British and mainly female; clonal diversity was possibly underestimated.

Produced via immunoSEQ multiplex PCR; TCRdb's table is partial and in-frame only. The sample has approximately 140,000 clones, 90% to 95% seen once. CDR1 SGHTA and CDR2 FQGNSA come from the germline V gene. Trimming left V 2 bases short and J 0 bases short, with 13 bases between. The length of the CDR3 is 17 residues. This clone has a single count. What it recognizes is unknown. This clonotype was sampled from an adult in good health. The chain uses TRBV7-2 and TRBJ2-2; a weak D match, TRBD2 (6 bases). This material consisted of peripheral blood, taken on day 0 of AZD1222 vaccination. The DNA for the CDR3 is TGTGCCAGCAGCTTAAGGGGTGGACTATCGAACACCGGGGAGCTGTTTTTT. It is translated as CASSLRGGLSNTGELFF. The variable domain in full, completed from reference TRBV7-2 and TRBJ2-2, reads GAGVSQSPSNKVTEKGKDVELRCDPISGHTALYWYRQSLGQGLEFLIYFQGNSAPDKSGLPSDRFSAERTGGSVSTLTIQRTQQEDSAVYLCASSLRGGLSNTGELFFGEGSRLTVL.